This TCR beta chain was sequenced for a study of blood T cell repertoires in COVID-19. Study background: COVID-19 samples from acute and convalescent phases originated in the United States, Italy and Spain. The cDNA or gDNA used as material had been derived from T cells, B-cell-depleted T cells, or PBMCs.

The V and J ends lost 7 bases and 3 bases, in that order; junction bases with no gene match: 19. Germline-derived CDR1 and CDR2 are SNHLY and FYNNEI. The CDR3 has 19 amino acids. Source study methods: From reference gene primer amplification, estimates of nucleated cell counts were derived. TCRdb's copy holds only in-frame clones and misses some; the assay was immunoSEQ multiplex PCR. Clone size and the V and J calls come from that table; the DNA yielded D and trimming. The table lists 110,000 or so clones, around three quarters of them singletons. The chain links TRBV2 to TRBJ1-2; 11 nucleotides agree with TRBD1. Material for sequencing was peripheral blood. The source of this sequence is a human donor in a cohort sampled during active or convalescent COVID-19. CDR3 nucleotides: TGTGCCAGCAACGGTGTGTTTGGGACAGGGGGGAGTGAGGACTATGGCTACACCTTC. Amino acid sequence: CASNGVFGTGGSEDYGYTF.